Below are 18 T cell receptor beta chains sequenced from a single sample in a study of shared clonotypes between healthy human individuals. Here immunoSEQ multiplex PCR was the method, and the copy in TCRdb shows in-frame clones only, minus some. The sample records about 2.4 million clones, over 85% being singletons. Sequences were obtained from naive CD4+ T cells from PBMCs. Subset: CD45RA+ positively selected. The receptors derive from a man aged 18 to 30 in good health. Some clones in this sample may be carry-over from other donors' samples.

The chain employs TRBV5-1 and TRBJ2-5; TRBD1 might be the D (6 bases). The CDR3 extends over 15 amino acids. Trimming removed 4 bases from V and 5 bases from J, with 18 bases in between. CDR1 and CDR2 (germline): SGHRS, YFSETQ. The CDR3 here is CASSPSMGAGETQYF. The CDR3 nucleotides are TGCGCCAGCAGCCCGAGTATGGGGGCAGGTGAGACCCAGTACTTC.

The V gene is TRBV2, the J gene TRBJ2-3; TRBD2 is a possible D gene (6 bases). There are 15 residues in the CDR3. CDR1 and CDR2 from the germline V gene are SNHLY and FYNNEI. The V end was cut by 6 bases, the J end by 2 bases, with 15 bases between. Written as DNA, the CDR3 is TGTGCCAGCAGATCCCGGGACTCGCCCACAGATACGCAGTATTTT. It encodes CASRSRDSPTDTQYF.

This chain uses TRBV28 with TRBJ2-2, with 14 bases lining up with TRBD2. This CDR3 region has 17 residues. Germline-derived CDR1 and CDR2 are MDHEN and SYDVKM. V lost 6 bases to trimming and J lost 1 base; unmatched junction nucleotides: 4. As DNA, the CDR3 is TGTGCCAGCAGGGGACTAGCGGGAGTCGAGAACACCGGGGAGCTGTTTTTT. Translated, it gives CASRGLAGVENTGELFF.

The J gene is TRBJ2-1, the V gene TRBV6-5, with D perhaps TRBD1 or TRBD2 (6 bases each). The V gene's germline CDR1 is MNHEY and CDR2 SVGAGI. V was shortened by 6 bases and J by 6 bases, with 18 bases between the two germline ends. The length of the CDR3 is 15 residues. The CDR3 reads CASSPRGGPTNEQFF. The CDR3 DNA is TGTGCCAGCAGCCCCCGTGGGGGGCCCACCAATGAGCAGTTCTTC.

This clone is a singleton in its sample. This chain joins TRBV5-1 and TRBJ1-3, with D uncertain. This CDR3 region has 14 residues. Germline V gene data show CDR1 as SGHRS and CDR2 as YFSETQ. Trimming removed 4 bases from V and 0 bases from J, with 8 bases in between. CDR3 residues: CASSPRDSGNTIYF. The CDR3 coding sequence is TGCGCCAGCAGCCCCCGGGACTCTGGAAACACCATATATTTT.

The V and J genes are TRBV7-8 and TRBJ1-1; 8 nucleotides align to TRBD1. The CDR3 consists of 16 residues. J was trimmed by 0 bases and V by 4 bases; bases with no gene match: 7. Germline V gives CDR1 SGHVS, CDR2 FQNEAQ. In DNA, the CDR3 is TGTGCCAGCAGCTCGGGACAGGCGGAAATGAACACTGAAGCTTTCTTT. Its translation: CASSSGQAEMNTEAFF.

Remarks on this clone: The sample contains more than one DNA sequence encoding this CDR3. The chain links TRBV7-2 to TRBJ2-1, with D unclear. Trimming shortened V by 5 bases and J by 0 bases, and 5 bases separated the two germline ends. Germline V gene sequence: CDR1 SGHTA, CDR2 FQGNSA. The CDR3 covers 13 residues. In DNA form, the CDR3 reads TGTGCCAGCAGCCTCAGCTCCTACAATGAGCAGTTCTTC. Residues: CASSLSSYNEQFF.

As DNA, the CDR3 is TGCAGCGTTGAAGATAATACGGGAGGGCTCAATGAGCAGTTCTTC. This codes for CSVEDNTGGLNEQFF. The rearrangement uses TRBV29-1 and TRBJ2-1; 8 bases align to TRBD2. Germline loops: CDR1 SQVTM, CDR2 ANQGSEA. Germline trimming cut 0 bases from V and 6 bases from J; bases unmatched to any gene: 7. The length of the CDR3 is 15 residues.

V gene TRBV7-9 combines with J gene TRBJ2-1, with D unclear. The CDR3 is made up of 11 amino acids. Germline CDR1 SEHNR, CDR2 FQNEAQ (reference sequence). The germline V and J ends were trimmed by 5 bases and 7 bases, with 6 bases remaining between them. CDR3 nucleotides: TGTGCCAGCAGCCAACAAAATGAGCAGTTCTTC. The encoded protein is CASSQQNEQFF.

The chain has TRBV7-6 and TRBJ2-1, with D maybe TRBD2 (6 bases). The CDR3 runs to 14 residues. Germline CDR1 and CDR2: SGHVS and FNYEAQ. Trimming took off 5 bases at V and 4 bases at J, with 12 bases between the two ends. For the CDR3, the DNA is TGTGCCAGCAGCCCGCCCGGGGGATACAATGAGCAGTTCTTC. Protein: CASSPPGGYNEQFF.

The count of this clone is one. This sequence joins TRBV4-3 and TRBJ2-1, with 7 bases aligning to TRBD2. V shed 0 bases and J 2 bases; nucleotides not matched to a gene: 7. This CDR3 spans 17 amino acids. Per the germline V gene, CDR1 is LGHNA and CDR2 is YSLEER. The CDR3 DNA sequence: TGCGCCAGCAGCCAAGATTGGGGGGGAGGGGCCTACAATGAGCAGTTCTTC. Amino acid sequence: CASSQDWGGGAYNEQFF.

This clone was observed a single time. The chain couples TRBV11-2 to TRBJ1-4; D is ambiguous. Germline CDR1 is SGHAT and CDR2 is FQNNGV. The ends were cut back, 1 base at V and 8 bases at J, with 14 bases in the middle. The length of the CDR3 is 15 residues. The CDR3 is CASSLGAGLGEKLFF. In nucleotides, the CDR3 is TGTGCCAGCAGCTTAGGCGCGGGCCTAGGGGAAAAACTGTTTTTT.

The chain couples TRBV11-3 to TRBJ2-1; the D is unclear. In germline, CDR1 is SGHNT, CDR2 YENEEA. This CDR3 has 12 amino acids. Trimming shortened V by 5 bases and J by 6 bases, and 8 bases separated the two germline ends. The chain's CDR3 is CASSPRPNEQFF. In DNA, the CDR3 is TGTGCCAGCAGCCCCCGTCCCAATGAGCAGTTCTTC. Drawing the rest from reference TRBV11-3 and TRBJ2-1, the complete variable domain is EAGVVQSPRYKIIEKKQPVAFWCNPISGHNTLYWYLQNLGQGPELLIRYENEEAVDDSQLPKDRFSAERLKGVDSTLKIQPAELGDSAVYLCASSPRPNEQFFGPGTRLTVL.

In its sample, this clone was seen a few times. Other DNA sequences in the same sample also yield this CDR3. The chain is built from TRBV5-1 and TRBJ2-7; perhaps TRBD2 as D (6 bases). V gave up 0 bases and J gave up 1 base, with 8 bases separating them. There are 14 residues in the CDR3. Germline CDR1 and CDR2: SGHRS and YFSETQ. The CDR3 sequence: CASSLVAGSYEQYF. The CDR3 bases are TGCGCCAGCAGCTTGGTGGCGGGATCCTACGAGCAGTACTTC.

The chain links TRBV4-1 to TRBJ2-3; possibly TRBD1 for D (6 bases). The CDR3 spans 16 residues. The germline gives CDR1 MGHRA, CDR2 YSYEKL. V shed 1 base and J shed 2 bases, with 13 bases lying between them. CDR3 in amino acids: CASSQGGRGPTDTQYF. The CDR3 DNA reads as TGCGCCAGCAGCCAAGGTGGCAGGGGACCCACAGATACGCAGTATTTT.

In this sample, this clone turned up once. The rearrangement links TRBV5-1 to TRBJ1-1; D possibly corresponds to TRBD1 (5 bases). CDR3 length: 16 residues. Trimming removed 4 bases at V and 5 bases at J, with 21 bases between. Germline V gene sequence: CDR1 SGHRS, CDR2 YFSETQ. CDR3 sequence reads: CASSPDGRVVLTEAFF. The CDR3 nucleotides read TGCGCCAGCAGCCCGGATGGCAGGGTGGTTCTTACTGAAGCTTTCTTT.

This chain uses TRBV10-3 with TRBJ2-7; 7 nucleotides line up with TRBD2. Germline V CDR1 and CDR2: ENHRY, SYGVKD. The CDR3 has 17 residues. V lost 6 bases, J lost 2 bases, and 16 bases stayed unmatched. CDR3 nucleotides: TGTGCCATCAGCAGCGGGACGGGGCTTGGGACCACCTACGAGCAGTACTTC. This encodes CAISSGTGLGTTYEQYF.

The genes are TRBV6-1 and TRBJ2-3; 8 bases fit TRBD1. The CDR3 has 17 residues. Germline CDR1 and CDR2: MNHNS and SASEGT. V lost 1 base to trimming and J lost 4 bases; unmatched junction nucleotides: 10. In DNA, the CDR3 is TGTGCCAGCAGTGAAGTCGGGACAGGAGTATACCCAGATACGCAGTATTTT. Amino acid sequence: CASSEVGTGVYPDTQYF.